These 15 T cell receptor beta chains were sequenced from one sample in a study of T-cell memory formation after mild COVID-19. MiXCR was run by TCRdb on the 5' RACE reads, yielding one entry per CDR3 protein. Here the sample spans 110,000 or so distinct CDR3 sequences, 15% to 20% being singletons. Sequencing was done on a sample of PBMCs or a T cell subset sorted from them (not recorded which). The receptors shown here come from a man younger than 35 who had mild COVID-19 (a few samples of this study predate the infection). Cell type and time point are not known.

CDR3 amino acids: CASSEVWDGEQFF. CDR3 bases: TGTGCCAGCAGTGAGGTCTGGGATGGTGAGCAGTTCTTC. V and J are TRBV2 and TRBJ2-1; no definite D call. The CDR3 contains 13 residues. Germline assignment: CDR1 SNHLY and CDR2 FYNNEI. V was cut by 3 bases and J by 9 bases, with 12 bases left in between.

V is TRBV28 and J is TRBJ1-1; D gene uncertain. The germline gives CDR1 MDHEN, CDR2 SYDVKM. V gave up 9 bases and J gave up 6 bases, with 11 bases separating them. The CDR3 loop spans 11 amino acids. CDR3 residues: CASQASPEAFF. Written as DNA, the CDR3 is TGTGCCAGTCAGGCGAGCCCTGAAGCTTTCTTT.

The rearrangement joins TRBV28 to TRBJ1-1; the match to TRBD1 covers 10 bases. The CDR3 covers 14 residues. Germline assignment: CDR1 MDHEN and CDR2 SYDVKM. The ends lost 4 bases at V and 3 bases at J; junction bases unmatched: 2. The CDR3 protein is CASSWDRGYTEAFF. The CDR3 DNA sequence: TGTGCCAGCAGTTGGGACAGGGGTTACACTGAAGCTTTCTTT.

This clonotype was seen only a few times. The V call is TRBV24-1, the J call TRBJ1-1; D is possibly TRBD1 (6 bases). Germline V gene sequence: CDR1 KGHDR, CDR2 SFDVKD. The CDR3 covers 15 residues. Trimming removed 8 bases from V and 3 bases from J, with 18 bases in between. CDR3 nucleotide sequence: TGTGCCACCATCGAGCGGGGGGGGCGCGACACTGAAGCTTTCTTT. It yields the protein CATIERGGRDTEAFF.

V is TRBV11-2 and J is TRBJ2-2; 14 bases align to TRBD2. There are 16 residues in the CDR3. The J segment lost 7 bases and the V segment lost 5 bases, leaving 6 bases of the junction unmatched. Germline V gene lookup returns CDR1 SGHAT and CDR2 FQNNGV. The CDR3 DNA reads as TGTGCCAGCAGCAGTGGACTAGCGGGGGGAGGCGGGGAGCTGTTTTTT. Its protein product is CASSSGLAGGGGELFF.

This clonotype came up a few times. The chain recombines TRBV15 with TRBJ2-5; D assignment may be TRBD1 or TRBD2 (5 bases each). Per germline, CDR1 LNHNV and CDR2 YYDKDF (reference sequence). The CDR3 runs 17 residues. The V end was cut by 0 bases, the J end by 4 bases, with 18 bases between. CDR3 residues: CATSRDLRDPRGETQYF. CDR3 coding DNA: TGTGCCACCAGCAGAGATCTCCGGGACCCGAGAGGAGAGACCCAGTACTTC.

This clonotype was detected a few times. This chain joins TRBV3-1 and TRBJ2-7; D call uncertain. The CDR3 covers 12 residues. CDR1 and CDR2 from the germline V gene are LGHDT and YNNKEL (reference sequence). V was trimmed by 3 bases and J by 5 bases, leaving 8 bases between them. The CDR3 protein is CASSHRGHEQYF. DNA of the CDR3: TGTGCCAGCAGCCACCGAGGTCACGAGCAGTACTTC.

The chain recombines TRBV6-2 or TRBV6-3 with TRBJ2-7, with a tentative D call TRBD2 (6 bases). Germline lookup yields CDR1 MNHEY and CDR2 SVGEGT. Trimming shortened V by 6 bases and J by 0 bases, and 21 bases separated the two germline ends. The CDR3 is made up of 17 amino acids. The CDR3 is CASRSDSGTWISYEQYF. Written as DNA, the CDR3 is TGTGCCAGCAGATCCGACTCCGGGACTTGGATCTCCTACGAGCAGTACTTC.

This clonotype was found a few times. The genes are TRBV20-1 and TRBJ1-5; tentative D call: TRBD1 (5 bases). Trimming stripped 2 bases from V and 3 bases from J, with 11 bases between. Germline loops: CDR1 DFQATT, CDR2 SNEGSKA (reference sequence). The CDR3 runs to 14 residues. CDR3 bases: TGCAGTGCTAGACATCCAGGGTTCAATCAGCCCCAGCATTTT. It is translated as CSARHPGFNQPQHF.

The gene calls are TRBV6-5 and TRBJ2-7, with 7 bases that match TRBD1. This CDR3 spans 14 amino acids. CDR1 is MNHEY, CDR2 SVGAGI, per germline. V gave up 6 bases and J gave up 2 bases; unmatched junction bases: 7. The CDR3 sequence: CASSTRTGPYEQYF. Written as DNA, the CDR3 is TGTGCCAGCAGCACACGGACAGGCCCCTACGAGCAGTACTTC.

In this sample, this clonotype turned up a few times. V gene TRBV6-5 combines with J gene TRBJ2-2, with D perhaps assigned TRBD1 or TRBD2 (5 bases each). V lost 1 base to trimming and J lost 5 bases, with 11 bases between them. Germline V gene sequence: CDR1 MNHEY, CDR2 SVGAGI. The CDR3 is 15 amino acids. The CDR3 loop is CASSYLRGWTGELFF. In DNA, the CDR3 is TGTGCCAGCAGTTACTTGAGGGGCTGGACCGGGGAGCTGTTTTTT.

This clonotype was found a few times. This CDR3 is CASRRGADEKLFF. DNA for the CDR3: TGTGCCAGCAGGAGGGGGGCCGATGAAAAACTGTTTTTT. The chain links TRBV2 to TRBJ1-4, with D tentatively TRBD1 (6 bases). The CDR3 extends over 13 amino acids. Germline V gene lookup returns CDR1 SNHLY and CDR2 FYNNEI. Trimming left V 6 bases short and J 6 bases short, with 11 bases between.

The chain recombines TRBV4-2 with TRBJ1-6; D may be TRBD1 (6 bases). Germline lookup yields CDR1 LGHNA and CDR2 YNFKEQ. The CDR3 totals 17 residues. With 4 bases removed from V and 5 bases from J, the gap between germline ends came to 18 bases. The DNA of the CDR3 is TGTGCCAGCAGCCCCATGAAGGGGGACCTTAATAATTCACCCCTCCACTTT. Its translation is CASSPMKGDLNNSPLHF.

In this sample, this clonotype turned up a few times. The chain has TRBV5-1 and TRBJ2-3; 10 bases match TRBD1. The CDR3 is 15 residues long. The V and J ends lost 7 bases and 2 bases, in that order; junction bases with no gene match: 7. Germline lookup yields CDR1 SGHRS and CDR2 YFSETQ. CDR3 nucleotide sequence: TGCGCCAGCCGCCGGGGGACAGGGGTCACAGATACGCAGTATTTT. Its protein product is CASRRGTGVTDTQYF.

V is TRBV12-3 or TRBV12-4 and J is TRBJ1-3, with D unresolved. Trimming cost V 2 bases and J 3 bases, with 8 bases left between them. This CDR3 region has 14 residues. CDR3 nucleotides: TGTGCCAGCAGTTTACGGCACCTTGGAAACACCATATATTTT. Protein sequence: CASSLRHLGNTIYF.